The entry that follows covers one TCR beta chain sequence. Antigen: not known. In TCRdb, the reads were re-called with MiXCR into one record per CDR3 protein. The sample includes around 430,000 distinct CDR3 sequences, approximately 42% of them seen just once. This entry is derived from a study of T cell repertoires in cytomegalovirus infection. The overall study: Recently described HLA-C-restricted plus well-studied HLA-B-restricted CMV epitopes were used. Indications came from public TCR beta signatures; they pointed to CMV infection and to a matching HLA type.

Whole-study findings and limits: Across the ex vivo response, the dominant clonotypes were HLA-C-restricted CMV-specific TCR beta clonotypes.

V shed 3 bases and J shed 0 bases, with 12 bases lying between them. The CDR3 totals 16 residues. Germline V gene sequence: CDR1 SNHLY, CDR2 FYNNEI. This material consisted of cultured PBMCs, taken from culture after CMV antigen stimulation. The chain joins TRBV2 to TRBJ2-1, with D hard to call. The sequence derives from a human donor in good health (CMV status not recorded). Some clones in this sample may be carry-over from other donors' samples. For the CDR3, the DNA is TGTGCCAGCAGTGAGTTTGGGGATGGCTCCTACAATGAGCAGTTCTTC. It encodes CASSEFGDGSYNEQFF.